This TCR beta chain comes out of a study of blood T cell repertoires in COVID-19. Study processing details: The assay estimated nucleated cells by amplifying reference gene primers. Profiling relied on immunoSEQ multiplex PCR, and the TCRdb table lists in-frame clones only, not all of them. D and trimming were read from the DNA, whereas the V and J calls and clone size are those reported in that table. The sample records about 130,000 clones, more than 70% being singletons. Trimming at V came to 6 bases and at J to 7 bases, leaving 7 bases not matched to a gene. In germline, CDR1 is MNHEY, CDR2 SVGAGI. The CDR3 is 13 amino acids. This clone was found once.

The source is an elderly woman with acute or convalescent COVID-19. The sequenced sample was peripheral blood. This sequence joins TRBV6-5 and TRBJ1-2; 8 nucleotides match TRBD1. For the CDR3, the DNA is TGTGCCAGCAGCCGTACAGGGGGGCTTGGCTACACCTTC. This encodes CASSRTGGLGYTF.